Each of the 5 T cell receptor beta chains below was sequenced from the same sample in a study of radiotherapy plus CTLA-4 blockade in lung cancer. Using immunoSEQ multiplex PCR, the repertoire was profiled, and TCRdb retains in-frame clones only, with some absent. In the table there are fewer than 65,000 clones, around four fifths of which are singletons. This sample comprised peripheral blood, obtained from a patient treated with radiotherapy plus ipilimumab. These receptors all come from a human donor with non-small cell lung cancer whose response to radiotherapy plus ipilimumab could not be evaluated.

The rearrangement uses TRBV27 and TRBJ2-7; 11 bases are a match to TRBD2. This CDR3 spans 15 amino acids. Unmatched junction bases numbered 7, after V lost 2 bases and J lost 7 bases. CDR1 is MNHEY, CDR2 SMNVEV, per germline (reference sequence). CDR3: CASSLNSGGAWEQYF. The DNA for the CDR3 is TGTGCCAGCAGTTTAAATAGCGGGGGGGCTTGGGAGCAGTACTTC.

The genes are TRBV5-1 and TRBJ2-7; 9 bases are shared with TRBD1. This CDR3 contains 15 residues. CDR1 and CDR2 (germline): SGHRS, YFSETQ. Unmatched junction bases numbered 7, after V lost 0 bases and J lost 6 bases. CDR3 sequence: CASSLGDRVASEQYF. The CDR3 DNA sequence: TGCGCCAGCAGCTTGGGGGACAGGGTGGCGTCCGAGCAGTACTTC. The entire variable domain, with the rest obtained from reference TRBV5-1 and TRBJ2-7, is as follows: KAGVTQTPRYLIKTRGQQVTLSCSPISGHRSVSWYQQTPGQGLQFLFEYFSETQRNKGNFPGRFSGRQFSNSRSEMNVSTLELGDSALYLCASSLGDRVASEQYFGPGTRLTVT.

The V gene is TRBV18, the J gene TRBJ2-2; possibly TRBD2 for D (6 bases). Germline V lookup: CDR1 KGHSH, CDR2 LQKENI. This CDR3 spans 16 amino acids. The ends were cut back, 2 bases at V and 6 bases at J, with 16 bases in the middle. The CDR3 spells CASSPGRPVGAGELFF. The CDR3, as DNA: TGTGCCAGCTCACCAGGGAGGCCCGTGGGCGCCGGGGAGCTGTTTTTT.

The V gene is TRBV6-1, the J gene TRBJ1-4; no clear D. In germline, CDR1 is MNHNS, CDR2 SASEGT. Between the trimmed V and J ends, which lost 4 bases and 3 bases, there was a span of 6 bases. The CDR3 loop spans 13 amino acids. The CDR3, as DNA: TGTGCCAGCAGTGTTGAGGCTAATGAAAAACTGTTTTTT. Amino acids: CASSVEANEKLFF.

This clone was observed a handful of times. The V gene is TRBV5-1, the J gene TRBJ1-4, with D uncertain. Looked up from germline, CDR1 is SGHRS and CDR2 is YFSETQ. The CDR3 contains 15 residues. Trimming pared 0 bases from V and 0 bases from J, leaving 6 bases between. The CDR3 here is CASSLGGPTNEKLFF. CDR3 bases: TGCGCCAGCAGCTTGGGCGGCCCAACTAATGAAAAACTGTTTTTT. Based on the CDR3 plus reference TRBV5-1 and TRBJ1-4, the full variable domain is KAGVTQTPRYLIKTRGQQVTLSCSPISGHRSVSWYQQTPGQGLQFLFEYFSETQRNKGNFPGRFSGRQFSNSRSEMNVSTLELGDSALYLCASSLGGPTNEKLFFGSGTQLSVL.